This T cell receptor beta chain was observed in a study of blood T cell repertoires in COVID-19 (TCRdb year 2020). In the study overall: Samples covering the acute and convalescent phases of COVID-19 were provided by collaborators in the United States, Italy and Spain. The prospective study material was composed of cDNA or gDNA derived from T cells, B-cell-depleted T cells, or PBMCs. The dataset comprised deeply sampled blood TCRbeta repertoires from subjects exposed to, actively infected with, or recovered from COVID-19. The repertoires were released in a freely available public database meant as a resource for research on the immune response to SARS-CoV-2. The samples were drawn from the first 160 participants of the ongoing ImmuneRACE study and from 1,254 subjects provided by 6 global collaborators. A de-identified subject ID, COVID-19 status, age in years and sex were almost always included in the sample metadata. Where available, HLA class I and class II types were taken from metadata supplied by the sample provider and were not determined by assay-based typing.

Collaborating institutions collected whole blood in K2EDTA tubes following their own protocols. For TCRbeta analysis, collaborators shipped samples in one of three forms: frozen whole blood, isolated PBMCs, or DNA extracted from either of those sample types. TCRbeta CDR3 regions were amplified from genomic DNA by means of the immunoSEQ Assay, a bias-controlled multiplex PCR. As for how the authors treated the data: Within the assay, amplification of reference gene primers was used to estimate how many nucleated cells each sample contained. Sequence reads were collapsed and filtered to measure the absolute abundance of every unique TCRbeta CDR3 rearrangement. For each sample, productive Simpson clonality was calculated by taking the square root of Simpson's diversity index across productive rearrangements. The table comes from immuneACCESS by way of TCRdb, which keeps in-frame sequences with V and J called. Part of the clones is missing from these tables; in studies checked, under half for an unresolved V gene and the rest for unknown reasons. The DNA gave D and trimming, while V, J and clone size come from that table. The sample data list fewer than 8,000 clones, and 80% to 90% of these were observed just once. In total, the top ten clones hold less than 11% of the sample.

Note on this clone: This clone's antigen is unknown. No base qualities exist here, and no much larger clone lies one base off it.

Study-level results and caveats: Clinical and demographic metadata were provided uncurated, with the amount varying by source and participant.

The TCR comes from a man between 70 and 80 years old with active COVID-19. The sequencing input was peripheral blood.

The CDR3 in this case is CASSYSGATFF. The base sequence is TGTGCCAGCAGTTACTCGGGCGCGACTTTCTTT. The sequence links TRBV6-5 to TRBJ1-1; the D gene identity is not certain. The CDR3 contains 11 residues, cysteine and phenylalanine counted. Here the CDR3 DNA is all that survives: 33 bases in frame from base 1. The germline V gene specifies MNHEY as CDR1 and SVGAGI as CDR2. At the junction V is shortened by 0 bases and J by 12 bases, with 8 bases in between.